The 14 T cell receptor beta chains given below trace back to one sample, sequenced in a study of STAT5B mutations in CD4+ large granular lymphocyte leukemia. Sequenced by immunoSEQ multiplex PCR; TCRdb stores in-frame clones only, minus some. The repertoire consists of fewer than 35,000 clones, with about 78% occurring once and the leading ten covering around 2.5%. The material sequenced was CD4+ T cells from blood buffy coats. These receptors were obtained from a human donor in good health.

A single count supports this clone. The rearrangement links TRBV11-2 to TRBJ1-4; perhaps TRBD1 as D (6 bases). The CDR3 length is 15 residues. The germline gives CDR1 SGHAT, CDR2 FQNNGV. V shed 5 bases and J shed 5 bases, with 15 bases lying between them. The chain's CDR3 is CASSLTTGNNEKLFF. The CDR3 coding sequence is TGTGCCAGCAGCCTAACCACAGGGAACAATGAAAAACTGTTTTTT.

The rearrangement uses TRBV28 and TRBJ2-7, with 8 bases matching TRBD2. This CDR3 comprises 16 residues. The J segment lost 2 bases and the V segment lost 2 bases, leaving 8 bases of the junction unmatched. Germline CDR1 reads MDHEN; CDR2 reads SYDVKM. CDR3 amino acids: CASSLIQLAGPYEQYF. The CDR3 DNA sequence: TGTGCCAGCAGTTTAATACAGCTAGCGGGCCCCTACGAGCAGTACTTC. Together with reference TRBV28 and TRBJ2-7, the CDR3 gives the full variable domain: DVKVTQSSRYLVKRTGEKVFLECVQDMDHENMFWYRQDPGLGLRLIYFSYDVKMKEKGDIPEGYSVSREKKERFSLILESASTNQTSMYLCASSLIQLAGPYEQYFGPGTRLTVT.

This clone has just one count. V usage is TRBV7-2 and J usage is TRBJ2-1, with D tentatively TRBD1 or TRBD2 (5 bases each). The germline gives CDR1 SGHTA, CDR2 FQGNSA. The CDR3 consists of 15 residues. V was clipped by 6 bases and J by 4 bases, with 16 bases between them. The CDR3, as DNA: TGTGCCAGCAGGCCAGCCGGGACGGAGTACAATGAGCAGTTCTTC. This gives the protein CASRPAGTEYNEQFF.

The V and J genes are TRBV11-3 and TRBJ2-5, with 9 bases aligning to TRBD1. Germline CDR1 is SGHNT and CDR2 is YENEEA. The trim removed 5 bases at V and 0 bases at J, leaving 4 bases unmatched. This CDR3 is 15 amino acids long. CDR3 amino acids: CASSTGQGYQETQYF. CDR3 coding DNA: TGTGCCAGCAGCACTGGACAGGGGTACCAAGAGACCCAGTACTTC.

The chain carries TRBV7-2 and TRBJ1-5; TRBD1 matches 7 bases. V gave up 4 bases and J gave up 5 bases; unmatched junction bases: 2. The CDR3 contains 13 residues. CDR1 and CDR2 from the germline V gene are SGHTA and FQGNSA. The CDR3 reads CASSSQGDQPQHF. Here the CDR3 DNA reads TGTGCCAGCAGCTCGCAGGGGGATCAGCCCCAGCATTTT.

This clone is categorized as medium-sized (0.01 to 0.1%). The rearrangement joins TRBV30 to TRBJ2-7; D is unclear. V lost 3 bases to trimming and J lost 3 bases, with 9 bases between them. Germline V gives CDR1 GTSNPN, CDR2 SVGIG (reference sequence). The CDR3 has 12 residues. The CDR3: CAWSEDRYEQYF. DNA for the CDR3: TGTGCCTGGAGCGAGGACCGCTACGAGCAGTACTTC.

This clone was seen only once. V usage is TRBV7-6 and J usage is TRBJ2-7; 7 bases agree with TRBD2. The CDR3 has 16 amino acids. The germline V gene has CDR1 SGHVS and CDR2 FNYEAQ. J was trimmed by 2 bases and V by 0 bases; bases with no gene match: 7. CDR3 amino acids: CASSLAVASGPYEQYF. The CDR3 DNA reads as TGTGCCAGCAGCTTAGCGGTGGCTAGCGGCCCCTACGAGCAGTACTTC.

The CDR3 spells CASSLGQGFLYEQYF. CDR3 sequence (DNA): TGTGCCAGCAGCTTGGGACAGGGATTTCTCTACGAGCAGTACTTC. The chain links TRBV5-8 to TRBJ2-7, with 7 bases that match TRBD1. The CDR3 contains 15 residues. Germline assignment: CDR1 SGHTS and CDR2 YDEGEE. V dropped 0 bases and J dropped 3; count of bases not matched to a gene: 6. Full variable domain (missing parts from reference TRBV5-8 and TRBJ2-7): EAGVTQSPTHLIKTRGQQATLRCSPISGHTSVYWYQQALGLGLQFLLWYDEGEERNRGNFPPRFSGRQFPNYSSELNVNALELEDSALYLCASSLGQGFLYEQYFGPGTRLTVT.

The chain employs TRBV4-1 and TRBJ2-5, with D possibly TRBD2 on 5 matching bases. The J call may be mistaken, given a closer DNA end match to TRBJ2-7. The CDR3 has 15 amino acids. Per the germline V gene, CDR1 is MGHRA and CDR2 is YSYEKL. CDR3 region: CASSQFGISDNEQYF. CDR3 nucleotides: TGCGCCAGCAGCCAATTCGGGATCTCAGACAACGAGCAGTACTTC.

This chain links TRBV5-8 with TRBJ2-7, with TRBD2 identical over 13 bases. CDR3 length equals 15 residues. In germline, CDR1 is SGHTS, CDR2 YDEGEE. Trimming took 0 bases from V and 5 from J; bases not matched to a gene: 2. The CDR3 region is CASSLGTSGSHEQYF. The CDR3 region has the DNA TGTGCCAGCAGCTTGGGGACTAGCGGGAGCCACGAGCAGTACTTC.

The chain has TRBV6-1 and TRBJ1-5; D possibly corresponds to TRBD1 (6 bases). Germline assignment: CDR1 MNHNS and CDR2 SASEGT. The CDR3 consists of 15 residues. V lost 4 bases and J 0 bases, leaving 10 bases between the germline ends. For the CDR3, the DNA is TGTGCCAGCAGTGGGGGGGCGGATAGCAATCAGCCCCAGCATTTT. Its protein product is CASSGGADSNQPQHF.

The genes are TRBV19 and TRBJ1-5; unclear D gene. In germline, CDR1 is LNHDA, CDR2 SQIVND (reference sequence). The germline V and J ends were trimmed by 3 bases and 0 bases, with 6 bases remaining between them. This CDR3 region has 14 residues. The CDR3 loop is CASSIGGSNQPQHF. As DNA, the CDR3 is TGTGCCAGTAGTATCGGTGGTAGCAATCAGCCCCAGCATTTT. The complete variable domain, with remaining parts taken from reference TRBV19 and TRBJ1-5, reads DGGITQSPKYLFRKEGQNVTLSCEQNLNHDAMYWYRQDPGQGLRLIYYSQIVNDFQKGDIAEGYSVSREKKESFPLTVTSAQKNPTAFYLCASSIGGSNQPQHFGDGTRLSIL.

The chain joins TRBV5-1 to TRBJ2-7; no clear D gene. This CDR3 spans 15 amino acids. CDR1 is SGHRS, CDR2 YFSETQ, per germline. Trimming took off 0 bases at V and 5 bases at J, with 15 bases between the two ends. The CDR3 nucleotides are TGCGCCAGCAGCTTGGGGCGATCGTCAGGCGACGAGCAGTACTTC. This codes for CASSLGRSSGDEQYF. Variable domain in full (rest from reference TRBV5-1 and TRBJ2-7): KAGVTQTPRYLIKTRGQQVTLSCSPISGHRSVSWYQQTPGQGLQFLFEYFSETQRNKGNFPGRFSGRQFSNSRSEMNVSTLELGDSALYLCASSLGRSSGDEQYFGPGTRLTVT.

J is TRBJ1-2 and V is TRBV5-4; TRBD1 matches 10 bases. Trimming removed 4 bases from V and 3 bases from J; junction bases left unmatched: 6. The CDR3 has 15 residues. Germline V gene sequence: CDR1 SGHNT, CDR2 YYREEE (reference sequence). CDR3 region: CASSLGGTGDYGYTF. The CDR3 bases are TGTGCCAGCAGCCTCGGGGGGACAGGGGACTATGGCTACACCTTC.